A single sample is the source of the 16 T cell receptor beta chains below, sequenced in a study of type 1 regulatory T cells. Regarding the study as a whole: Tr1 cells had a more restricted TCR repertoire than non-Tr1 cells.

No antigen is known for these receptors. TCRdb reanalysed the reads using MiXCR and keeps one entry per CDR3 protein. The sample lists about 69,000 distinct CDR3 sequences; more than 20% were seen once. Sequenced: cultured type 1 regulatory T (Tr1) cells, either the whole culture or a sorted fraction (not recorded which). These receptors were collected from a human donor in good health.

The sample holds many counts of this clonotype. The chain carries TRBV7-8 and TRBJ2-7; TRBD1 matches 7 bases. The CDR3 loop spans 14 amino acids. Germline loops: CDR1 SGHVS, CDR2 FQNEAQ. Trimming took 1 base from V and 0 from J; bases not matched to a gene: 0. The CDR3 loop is CASSLGTGSYEQYF. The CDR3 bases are TGTGCCAGCAGCTTAGGGACAGGCTCCTACGAGCAGTACTTC.

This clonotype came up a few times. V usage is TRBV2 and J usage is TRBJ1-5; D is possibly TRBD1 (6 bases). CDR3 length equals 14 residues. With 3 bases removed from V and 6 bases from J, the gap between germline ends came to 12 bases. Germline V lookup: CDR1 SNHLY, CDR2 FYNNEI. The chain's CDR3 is CASSDVQGSQPQHF. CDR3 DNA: TGTGCCAGCAGTGACGTTCAGGGGTCTCAGCCCCAGCATTTT.

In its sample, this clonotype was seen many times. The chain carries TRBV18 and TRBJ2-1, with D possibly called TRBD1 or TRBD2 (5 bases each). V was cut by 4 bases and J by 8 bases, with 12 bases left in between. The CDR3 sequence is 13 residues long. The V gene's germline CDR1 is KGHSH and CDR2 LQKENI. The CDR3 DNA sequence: TGTGCCAGCTCACAAATTCAGGGAGATGAGCAGTTCTTC. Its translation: CASSQIQGDEQFF.

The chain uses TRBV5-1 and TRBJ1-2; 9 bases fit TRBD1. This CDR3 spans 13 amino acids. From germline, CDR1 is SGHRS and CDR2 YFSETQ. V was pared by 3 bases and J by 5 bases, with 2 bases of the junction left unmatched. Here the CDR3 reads CASSYDRGYGYTF. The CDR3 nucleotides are TGCGCCAGCAGCTACGACAGGGGGTATGGCTACACCTTC.

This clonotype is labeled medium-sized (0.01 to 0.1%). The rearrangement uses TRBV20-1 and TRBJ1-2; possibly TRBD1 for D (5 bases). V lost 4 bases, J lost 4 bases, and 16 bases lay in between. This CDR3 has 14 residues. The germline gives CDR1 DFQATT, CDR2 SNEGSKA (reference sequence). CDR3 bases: TGCAGTGCTACCCTAAGATGGGGCTCCTATGGCTACACCTTC. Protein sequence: CSATLRWGSYGYTF.

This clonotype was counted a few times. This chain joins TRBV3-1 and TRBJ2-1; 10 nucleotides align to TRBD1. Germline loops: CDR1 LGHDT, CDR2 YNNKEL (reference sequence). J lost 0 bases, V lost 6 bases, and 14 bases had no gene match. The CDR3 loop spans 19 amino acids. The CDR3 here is CASRPWTGGGLRSYNEQFF. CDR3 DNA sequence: TGTGCCAGCAGACCTTGGACAGGGGGAGGGCTACGCTCCTACAATGAGCAGTTCTTC.

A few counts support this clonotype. The CDR3 spells CASSFQALAGANVLTF. The CDR3 DNA follows: TGTGCCAGCAGTTTTCAGGCGCTCGCCGGGGCCAACGTCCTGACTTTC. This rearrangement joins TRBV12-3 or TRBV12-4 to TRBJ2-6; D unresolved. This CDR3 contains 16 residues. The V and J ends lost 3 bases and 4 bases respectively, with 13 bases between them.

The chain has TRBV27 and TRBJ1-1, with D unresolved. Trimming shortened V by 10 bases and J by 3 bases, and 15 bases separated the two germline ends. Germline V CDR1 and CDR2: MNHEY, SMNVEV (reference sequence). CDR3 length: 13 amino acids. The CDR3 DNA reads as TGTGCCACCCTTGGGGTCGGGTACACTGAAGCTTTCTTT. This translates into CATLGVGYTEAFF.

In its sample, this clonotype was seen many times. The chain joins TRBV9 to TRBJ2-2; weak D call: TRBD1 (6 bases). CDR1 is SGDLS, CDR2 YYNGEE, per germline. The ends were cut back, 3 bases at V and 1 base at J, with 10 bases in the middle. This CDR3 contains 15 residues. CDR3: CASSGGQLNTGELFF. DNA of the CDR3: TGTGCCAGCAGCGGGGGGCAGTTGAACACCGGGGAGCTGTTTTTT. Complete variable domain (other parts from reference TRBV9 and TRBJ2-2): DSGVTQTPKHLITATGQRVTLRCSPRSGDLSVYWYQQSLDQGLQFLIQYYNGEERAKGNILERFSAQQFPDLHSELNLSSLELGDSALYFCASSGGQLNTGELFFGEGSRLTVL.

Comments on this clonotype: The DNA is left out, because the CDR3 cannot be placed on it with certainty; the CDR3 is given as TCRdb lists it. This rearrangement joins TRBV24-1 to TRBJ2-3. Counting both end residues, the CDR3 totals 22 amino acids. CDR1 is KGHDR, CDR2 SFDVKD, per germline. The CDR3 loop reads CATSDSSFYICSAIAHTDTQYF.

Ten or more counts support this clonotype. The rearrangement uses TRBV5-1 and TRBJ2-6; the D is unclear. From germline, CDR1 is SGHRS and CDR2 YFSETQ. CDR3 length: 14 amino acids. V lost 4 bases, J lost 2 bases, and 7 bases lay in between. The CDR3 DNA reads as TGCGCCAGCAGCGGCCAGACTGGGGCCAACGTCCTGACTTTC. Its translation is CASSGQTGANVLTF.

The CDR3 region is CASRDTVAQNIQYF. The CDR3 nucleotides read TGCGCCAGCAGAGATACAGTAGCTCAAAACATTCAGTACTTC. The rearrangement uses TRBV5-1 and TRBJ2-4; D is unclear. Germline lookup yields CDR1 SGHRS and CDR2 YFSETQ. This CDR3 region has 14 residues. V lost 5 bases to trimming and J lost 5 bases, with 14 bases between them.

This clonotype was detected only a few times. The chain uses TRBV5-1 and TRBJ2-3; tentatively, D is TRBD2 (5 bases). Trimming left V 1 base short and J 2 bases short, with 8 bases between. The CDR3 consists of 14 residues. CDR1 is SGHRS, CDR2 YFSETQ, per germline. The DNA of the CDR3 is TGCGCCAGCAGCTTGACTAGAACCACAGATACGCAGTATTTT. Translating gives CASSLTRTTDTQYF.

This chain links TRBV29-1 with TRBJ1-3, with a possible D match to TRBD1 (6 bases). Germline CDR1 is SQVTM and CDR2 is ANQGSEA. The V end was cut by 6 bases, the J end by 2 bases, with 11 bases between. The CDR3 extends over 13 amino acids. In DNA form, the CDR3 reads TGCAGCGTCGCAGGGGCGGCTGGAAACACCATATATTTT. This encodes CSVAGAAGNTIYF.

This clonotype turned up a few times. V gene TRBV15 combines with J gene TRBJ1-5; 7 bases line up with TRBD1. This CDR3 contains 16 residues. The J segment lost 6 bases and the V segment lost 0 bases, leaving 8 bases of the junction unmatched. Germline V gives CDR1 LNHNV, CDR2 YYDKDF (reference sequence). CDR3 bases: TGTGCCACCAGCAGAGAGACAGGGAAGAGGAGTCAGCCCCAGCATTTT. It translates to CATSRETGKRSQPQHF.

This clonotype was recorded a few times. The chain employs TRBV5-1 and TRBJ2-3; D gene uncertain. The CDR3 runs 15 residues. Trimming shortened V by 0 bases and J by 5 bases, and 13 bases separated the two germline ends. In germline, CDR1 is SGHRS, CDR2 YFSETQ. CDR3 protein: CASSLEDRQIDTQYF. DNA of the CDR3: TGCGCCAGCAGCTTGGAGGACCGGCAGATAGATACGCAGTATTTT.